What follows describes a single TCR beta chain. Its cognate antigen is unknown. The treatment here: oral pan-JAK inhibitor, 5-10 mg twice daily. CDR3 length: 13 amino acids. The entry originates in a study of CD8+ T cells in alopecia areata. Study context: Treated individuals took tofacitinib by mouth, 5 to 10 mg twice daily.

Findings of the study overall: For baseline CD8+ expansion, any link to response stays uncertain with one nonresponder. Scalp data also include sequences from resident alphabeta T cells of normal skin. For patients receiving tofacitinib, scalp clonality and expanded CD8+ clones among the top 100 significantly decreased.

cDNA serving as the sequencing template came from extracted, reverse transcribed RNA. Repertoires were generated with immunoSEQ multiplex PCR, while TCRdb's copy carries only in-frame clones and drops some. The profile shows 150,000 to 200,000 clones, approximately 62% of them singletons. The sequencing used CD4+ T cells sorted from blood, collected at week 24, from a patient treated with tofacitinib. This chain connects TRBV21-1 to TRBJ2-5; the table's D call, TRBD1, was not checked against the DNA. TRBV21-1 is described as a pseudogene. This TCR was sampled from a human donor with alopecia areata. The CDR3 region has the DNA TGTGCCAGCTCGTGGACAGATCAAGAGACCCAGTACTTC. Its translation is CASSWTDQETQYF.